What follows describes a single TCR beta chain. Its antigen remains unidentified. At the DNA level, this CDR3 is encoded by other sequences in the same sample as well. This CDR3 region has 14 residues. The J segment lost 5 bases and the V segment lost 5 bases, leaving 7 bases of the junction unmatched. CDR1 and CDR2 (germline): SGHTA, FQGNSA. This sample stems from a study of beta chain features in type 1 diabetes. Study-wide context: All samples combined gave 90 million to 130 million sorted cells for examination.

The authors reverse transcribed all of the isolated RNA, so sequencing captured expressed TCRB transcripts. An average approximately 3.7 million reads came from naive, central memory and regulatory T cell samples. Using immunoSEQ multiplex PCR, the repertoire was profiled, and TCRdb retains in-frame clones only, with some absent. Among under 350,000 clones, under 8.5% were seen once, and the ten largest hold 1%. Whole-study findings and limits: When Type 1 diabetes patients were examined, their TCRB CDR3s proved moderately but significantly shorter in all four CD4+ subsets. Junctions at VDJ sites from type 1 diabetes patients had fewer insertions and more deletions.

The rearrangement links TRBV7-2 to TRBJ2-3; 7 nucleotides match TRBD1. This TCR derives from a young woman in good health. Input material: central memory CD4+ T cells from blood. The DNA of the CDR3 is TGTGCCAGCAGCCCTAGACAGGGTAGAGATACGCAGTATTTT. Amino acids: CASSPRQGRDTQYF.